The entry below describes one TCR beta chain. Its antigen remains undetermined. Per-base qualities were not stored, and no clone one base away is much larger. Trimming at the junction amounts to 4 bases on V and 2 bases on J, and the germline ends lie 14 bases apart. Per the germline V gene, SGHAT is the CDR1 and FQNNGV is the CDR2. Counted from cysteine to phenylalanine, this CDR3 has 15 amino acids. CDR3 DNA only is kept here, 45 bases in frame from base 1. These data belong to a study of T cells after yellow fever vaccination (dated by TCRdb to between 2018 and 2021). For the wider study: The SMART-Seq v4 Ultra Low Input RNA kit was used to prepare libraries from fractions with low cell numbers. To follow T-cell clones before and after both primary and booster YFV17D yellow fever vaccination, bulk TCR alpha and beta repertoires underwent longitudinal sequencing. Two healthy male donors, one aged 18 to 30 and one aged 30 to 40 years, made up the cohort. Blood samples were taken at several timepoints before and after primary and secondary immunization, and bulk PBMC replicates and cell subsets were isolated. What the study reported, not specific to this receptor: The study included only a couple of donors, which limits how far the findings can be generalized. Computational filtering was required because FACS-sorted repertoires could contain abundant contaminating clonotypes from the bulk population. Most clones expanded after primary vaccination (96% of CD4 and about 85% of CD8) were re-detected after the booster, suggesting that broad memory maintenance occurred. A small share of clonotypes was detected in both CD4 and CD8 compartments, with the overlap likely arising from convergent recombination. Compared with the primary T-cell response, the secondary T-cell response was weaker but faster, peaking on day 5 rather than day 15.

Explained via the paper, the treatment or condition label denotes: live attenuated yellow fever vaccine strain. At every blood-draw timepoint, two biological replicates of bulk PBMCs were collected. PBMCs were isolated from peripheral blood using a standard Ficoll-Paque protocol. TriZol was used to extract RNA from bulk PBMCs, from CD4 and CD8 fractions, and from dextramer-positive and dextramer-negative fractions. TCR cDNA was synthesized by 5'RACE template switching, through which a universal primer site and unique molecular identifiers were introduced. Priming of cDNA synthesis was performed from both the TCR alpha and TCR beta constant segments. Libraries were amplified in two PCR steps, with sample barcodes and sequencing adapters added in the second step. Sequencing of libraries was done on Illumina HiSeq 2500 (2x100 bp) or NovaSeq (2x150 bp). In the source study's methods: Demultiplexing of reads and collapsing into UMI consensus sequences were performed with MIGEC, and V(D)J alignment was carried out with MiXCR. Vaccine-responding clonotypes were identified with edgeR using replicate PBMC samples, with FDR below 0.01 and a log2 fold change above 5 up to day 15 being required. Each bulk clonotype received a CD4 or CD8 identity based on whether the sequenced CD4 or CD8 repertoire contained that clonotype at higher abundance. TCRdb reprocessing: public reads trimmed at Q25 with fastp, clones called with MiXCR, in-frame beta chains kept. Rows are unified per CDR3 protein, each entry keeping the most common DNA and genes. TCRdb's processing, not the authors', yielded these V and J calls. A total of around 610,000 distinct CDR3 sequences appear in this sample, less than 15% of them only once. The top ten clones comprise more than 13% of the sample.

The sample was PBMCs, taken on the day of the yellow fever booster vaccination. Recombination linked TRBV11-2 to TRBJ2-5; the D segment could be TRBD2, given 6 matching bases. This receptor was taken from a man in his thirties or forties who received the YFV17D yellow fever vaccine. The CDR3 protein: CASSYFRGSQETQYF. The sequenced DNA is TGTGCCAGCAGCTACTTTCGGGGGAGTCAAGAGACCCAGTACTTC.